This T cell receptor beta chain was profiled in a study of cytomegalovirus exposure and HLA in healthy donors (TCRdb year 2017). Turning to the overall study: An earlier analysis of several hundred of the donors reported over 250 Gb of sequence data and 117 million unique TCR beta sequences obtained from about 200 million T cells. Along with the approximately 700-subject first cohort, a separate validation cohort of roughly 110 different subjects was used. The study combined high-throughput TCR immunosequencing, statistical association of individual TCRs with disease status, and machine learning to predict cytomegalovirus infection status. The later analysis used no new phenotypic data to find candidate immune exposures, relying instead on TCR beta sequences and their occurrence across donors. The study was designed to test whether signatures of past pathogen exposure could be identified by cataloging public T cell receptors. Because of strong linkage in the cohort, 5 or 6 DR-DQ haplotypes were treated as single units for association and clustering. HLA typing covered class I and class II loci at four-digit resolution. A later genetic analysis took genome-wide SNP genotypes for 398 of the 666 donors and used that subset as a discovery cohort. Typing coverage differed by locus: A, B, C, DRB1 and DQB1 were typed in about 629-640 donors, DQA1 in 522, DPA1 in approximately 610, and DPB1 in approximately 450. The genetic ancestry cluster associated with self-reported Caucasian donors included over 65% of the roughly 410 genotyped donors. All discovery cohort repertoires had been generated on a single sequencing platform. In an earlier analysis of over 550 of the donors, high-throughput TCR beta sequencing was used to judge whether each TCR beta V gene segment behaved as functional or pseudogenic. Donor age, sex, ethnicity and CMV serostatus were collected together with the repertoire data. Across some 400 genotyped donors of the cohort, an average of roughly 250,000 unique TCR beta nucleotide sequences per donor were sequenced, and roughly 20% of those sequences were non-productive. A later analysis re-analyzed previously published TCR beta repertoires from approximately 670 donors and added high-resolution HLA genotyping to study TCR occurrence patterns. Using immunosequencing, the study profiled T cell repertoires from 666 subjects and related those repertoires to cytomegalovirus serostatus. An early release covering roughly 580 HLA-typed donors comprised about 300 gigabases of sequencing data and around 86 million unique TCR sequences. What the research found in general, with its limitations: According to a later analysis, parvovirus B19, influenza, CMV and Epstein-Barr virus appeared linked to several top co-occurrence clusters. Immune exposure information for the cohort was limited to CMV serostatus. Correlated functional status among segregating V segments might be attributable to linkage disequilibrium, but an unknown experimental factor could not be ruled out. Compared with the approximately 670-donor mean, donors in an Asian-associated ancestry cluster had fewer N-insertions in productive TCRs, according to a later genetic analysis. A cluster of highly shared sequence variants was judged likely to represent a technical artifact of the sequencing pipeline. Some 16 rarely observed V segments, including chromosome 9 orphons, were excluded from the earlier analysis of some 590 of the donors because counts were too low. In this cohort, only TCR beta chains were sequenced, and detectable features were limited by the absence of alpha or paired-chain data. The study listed 164 TCR beta chains as associated with cytomegalovirus. Most TCR sequences were observed very rarely across donors, whereas some public TCRs were present in many individuals. When HLA alleles, especially DR and DQ, strongly co-occurred, attributing TCR associations to individual alleles was difficult. V-gene and J-gene trimming of TCR beta chains was associated with a missense DCLRE1C variant in a later genetic analysis, and the association was replicated in an independent cohort. The classifier was reported to diagnose cytomegalovirus status with high specificity and sensitivity in both the original cohort and the validation cohort. A later analysis found that HLA-associated TCR beta chains were more clonally expanded and had lower generation probabilities than equally common non-associated chains. Because HLA typing was unavailable for some donors at each locus, only the typed subset was used in association tests. A further reported finding was that TCR beta sequences accurately predicted the HLA-A and HLA-B alleles for most subjects in the first cohort. In vitro tests confirmed that a few of the cytomegalovirus-associated TCR beta chains recognize cytomegalovirus antigens. Roughly uniform sequencing depth across donors was assumed in presence/absence analyses, although this assumption may not hold. At a false discovery rate of 0.05, a later analysis linked around 17,000 TCR beta sequences to specific HLA alleles. A later analysis found that TCR association rates varied across HLA loci, with DRB1 alleles showing the most associated TCRs and HLA-C alleles the fewest. In an earlier analysis of a few hundred of the donors, most TCR beta V segments were observed in productive rearrangements about 87% or about 30% of the time, broadly matching IMGT annotations. It was suggested by the authors that the approach could potentially be generalized to other disease states and immunological phenotypes. A later analysis found that most CMV-associated TCR beta chains appeared HLA-restricted, with HLA associations seemingly driven largely by CMV exposure. The 87-base-pair reads could not distinguish some IMGT-functional V segments, including TRBV6-2 and TRBV6-3, so those segments were excluded.

Library prep was done by the immunoSEQ multiplex PCR assay. A mixture of 60 forward primers for TCR Vbeta segments and 13 reverse primers for TCR Jbeta segments was used in the multiplex PCR. Amplification of the CDR3 region of rearranged TCR beta genes was performed with a multiplex PCR assay on genomic DNA. Amplified TCR beta libraries were sequenced as 87-base-pair reads on the Illumina HiSeq System. In the authors' own workflow: A later analysis counted tens of millions of unique TCR beta chains across the 690 or so repertoires, and 9 million to 14 million of these chains were shared by at least two donors. To remove PCR and sequencing errors, raw reads were error-corrected and collapsed into unique sequences using a nearest-neighbor algorithm that merged closely related sequences. To assign V, D and J gene segments, CDR3 sequences were aligned to IMGT reference sequences. Each retained sequence needed at least a six-nucleotide match to both a V gene segment and a J gene segment. Rearrangements were classified as productive when the CDR3 lacked stop codons and remained in frame with V and J, and all other rearrangements were classified as non-productive. CDR3 was defined by IMGT convention, running from the second conserved V-encoded cysteine to the conserved J-encoded phenylalanine. The earlier analysis of about 640 of the donors excluded any sequence lacking an unambiguous match to a single V gene segment. An earlier analysis of 500 to 700 of the donors classified V segments as functional when productive rearrangements were above 56.7% and as segregating when the standard deviation between donors was above 5%. A statistical classification framework was developed to diagnose cytomegalovirus status using the catalog of TCR beta chain sequences. A later analysis assigned V and J genes by comparing TCR nucleotide sequences with IMGT/GENE-DB human TR gene sequences. Using the TCRdist pipeline, a later analysis assigned CDR3 sequences along with most-parsimonious VDJ recombination scenarios. In a later analysis, each TCR beta chain was defined by its CDR3 amino acid sequence together with its V-gene family, and reads lacking a unique V-gene family were excluded. In a later analysis, nearly 600 highly shared, low-generation-probability nucleotide sequences were removed to address suspected cross-contamination and a sequencing artifact. A later analysis calculated a clonal expansion index for each public chain from normalized within-repertoire ranks of inferred template counts. Generation probabilities in a later analysis came from a VDJ recombination model fitted to out-of-frame rearrangements, and those results were checked against IGoR. Hypergeometric tests were used in a later analysis to score TCR-TCR, TCR-HLA and TCR-CMV co-occurrence, with a repertoire-size bias correction applied to the TCR pairs. A later analysis estimated false discovery rates by permuting HLA or CMV assignments 20 times. In a later analysis, co-occurring TCRs were grouped with DBSCAN, and TCRdist sequence similarity was added when clustering was performed within HLA-allele-positive subsets. Repertoires with fewer than 30,000 or more than 120,000 public chains, plus five repertoires with anomalous nucleotide sharing, were excluded from co-occurrence clustering. Here the immuneACCESS table is served through TCRdb, limited to in-frame sequences with V and J called. Missing clones are a known gap in these copies; in checked studies unresolved V genes cover under half, and the rest lacks a known reason. V, J and clone size derive from that table, while D and trimming were established from the DNA sequence. In this sample the table shows over 100,000 clones, around 70% of which occur a single time. The top ten constitute about 7.3% of the sample.

Details on this clone: The antigen this receptor binds is unknown. Per-base qualities were not stored, and no clone one base away is much larger.

Cut back by 7 bases and 4 bases, the V and J ends lie 13 bases apart. The germline V gene encodes CDR1 MDHEN and CDR2 SYDVKM. The cysteine opens and the phenylalanine closes a CDR3 of 13 amino acids. Only the CDR3 portion is preserved as DNA: 39 bases, with reading frame beginning at the first base. The cohort consisted of 650 to 700 healthy bone marrow donors. Cohort members were all nominally healthy when sampled, although unrecorded immune exposures were likely present. The donor was CMV seronegative and was included in the group of over 300 seronegative cohort members. Each donor provided a peripheral blood sample, and peripheral blood mononuclear cells were used for TCR beta sequencing. The Qiagen DNeasy Blood Extraction Kit was used to extract genomic DNA from the blood cell samples.

The V and J segments used are TRBV28 and TRBJ1-1; 6 matching bases give a weak D call of TRBD1. This TCR derives from a male donor in good health and CMV-seronegative. The specimen sequenced was PBMCs. Here is the DNA: TGTGCCAGCATTACACAGGGTATCACTGAAGCTTTCTTT. This translates into CASITQGITEAFF.